The clone carrying this T cell receptor (beta chain) showed up many times. The data belong to a study of low-dose radiotherapy and immunotherapy resistance in tumors. Overall study context: Members of Cohort 1 were treated with 0.5 Gy per fraction every 2 weeks. The prescribed total PTV dose was 6.5 Gy.

TRAV- and TRBV-specific primers were used for first-strand cDNA, which covered alpha and beta chains. The authors ran 20 PCR cycles to amplify TCRs with a constant-region primer and V-primer adapter. In vitro transcription was used to amplify the isolated mRNA. TCRdb passed the reads through MiXCR, listing each CDR3 protein once. This sample has tens of thousands of distinct CDR3 sequences, with around 25% found just once. The CDR3 has 15 residues. V was clipped by 2 bases and J by 6 bases; unmatched bases: 8. Germline V gene data show CDR1 as SGHRS and CDR2 as YFSETQ. Stated time point: before trial treatment.

The chain combines TRBV5-1 with TRBJ2-7; 10 positions match TRBD2. This TCR was recovered from a male donor with prostate cancer. Sequenced material: PBMCs, taken before treatment. CDR3 coding DNA: TGCGCCAGCAGCTTATCTAGCGGGAGTGTCCCCGAGCAGTACTTC. This sequence encodes CASSLSSGSVPEQYF.